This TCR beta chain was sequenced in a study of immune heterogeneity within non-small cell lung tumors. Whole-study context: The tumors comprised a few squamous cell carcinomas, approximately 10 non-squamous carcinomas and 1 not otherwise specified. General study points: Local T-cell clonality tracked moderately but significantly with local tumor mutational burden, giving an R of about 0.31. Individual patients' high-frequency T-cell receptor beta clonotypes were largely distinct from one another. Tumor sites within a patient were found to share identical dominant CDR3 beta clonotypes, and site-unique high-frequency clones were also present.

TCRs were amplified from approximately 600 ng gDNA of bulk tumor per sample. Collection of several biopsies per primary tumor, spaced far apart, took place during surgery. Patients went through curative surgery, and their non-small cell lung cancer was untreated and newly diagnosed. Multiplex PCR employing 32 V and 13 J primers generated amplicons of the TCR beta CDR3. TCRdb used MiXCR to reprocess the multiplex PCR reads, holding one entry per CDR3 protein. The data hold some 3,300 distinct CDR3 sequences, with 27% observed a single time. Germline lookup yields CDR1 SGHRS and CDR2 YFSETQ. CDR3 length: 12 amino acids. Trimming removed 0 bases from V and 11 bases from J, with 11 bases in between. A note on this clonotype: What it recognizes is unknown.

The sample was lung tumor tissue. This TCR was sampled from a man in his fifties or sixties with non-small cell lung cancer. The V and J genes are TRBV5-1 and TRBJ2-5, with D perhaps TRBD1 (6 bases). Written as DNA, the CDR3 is TGCGCCAGCAGCTTGGGACAGGAACCACAGTACTTC. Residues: CASSLGQEPQYF.